The 17 T cell receptor beta chains below all came from one sample that was sequenced in a study of cytomegalovirus exposure and HLA in healthy donors. The primer mix had 60 Vbeta and 13 Jbeta primers. Measured with immunoSEQ multiplex PCR; TCRdb has only the in-frame clones, and not every one. The sample holds roughly 160,000 clones; roughly 88% are singletons and the top ten take around a tenth. Sample: PBMCs. The receptors shown here come from a man between 18 and 29 years old in good health and CMV-seropositive.

V usage is TRBV14 and J usage is TRBJ2-5; a possible D gene is TRBD2 (6 bases). The ends were cut back, 1 base at V and 5 bases at J, with 14 bases in the middle. Germline V gene data show CDR1 as SGHDN and CDR2 as FVKESK. CDR3 length equals 15 residues. The CDR3 region is CASSQGTIRGETQYF. The CDR3 bases are TGTGCCAGCAGCCAAGGGACTATCCGAGGGGAGACCCAGTACTTC.

Only one count was recorded for this clone. This chain links TRBV4-1 with TRBJ2-7, with 8 bases that match TRBD1. Losses at the gene ends were 3 bases for V and 3 bases for J; bases not matched to a gene: 4. The length of the CDR3 is 14 residues. Germline V gives CDR1 MGHRA, CDR2 YSYEKL. The CDR3 region has the DNA TGCGCCAGCAGCCAGGGCAGGGGGCTCTACGAGCAGTACTTC. Amino acids: CASSQGRGLYEQYF.

This clone is medium-sized in the sample. The chain combines TRBV19 with TRBJ1-2; weak D call: TRBD1 (5 bases). V lost 7 bases, J lost 4 bases, and 10 bases lay in between. The CDR3 extends over 12 amino acids. CDR1 and CDR2 from the germline V gene are LNHDA and SQIVND (reference sequence). Written as DNA, the CDR3 is TGTGCCAGTAACAACAGGTTCTATGGCTACACCTTC. Translation: CASNNRFYGYTF.

There are a few counts of this clone. The CDR3 sequence is CASSEGPNTGELFF. In nucleotides, the CDR3 is TGTGCCAGCAGCGAGGGTCCGAACACCGGGGAGCTGTTTTTT. The V gene is TRBV5-5, the J gene TRBJ2-2; tentatively, D is TRBD2 (5 bases). The CDR3 length is 14 residues. Between the trimmed V and J ends, which lost 4 bases and 0 bases, there was a span of 7 bases. Germline CDR1 and CDR2: SGHKS and YYEKEE (reference sequence).

The chain uses TRBV10-2 and TRBJ2-3; TRBD2 agrees at 8 bases. Trimming removed 2 bases from V and 0 bases from J; junction bases left unmatched: 4. The CDR3 is 16 amino acids. The germline V gene has CDR1 WSHSY and CDR2 SAAADI. The CDR3 sequence is CASSEMAGGSTDTQYF. As DNA, the CDR3 is TGCGCCAGCAGTGAGATGGCGGGGGGTAGCACAGATACGCAGTATTTT.

This rearrangement joins TRBV6-4 to TRBJ2-5; 8 nucleotides align to TRBD1. Losses at the gene ends were 4 bases for V and 0 bases for J; bases not matched to a gene: 4. Germline values: CDR1 MRHNA, CDR2 SNTAGT. CDR3 size: 15 residues. The CDR3 DNA reads TGTGCCAGCAGTGGGTACAGGGGGAACCAAGAGACCCAGTACTTC. Residues: CASSGYRGNQETQYF.

This chain joins TRBV6-5 and TRBJ1-1; TRBD1 matches 8 bases. The germline V gene encodes CDR1 MNHEY and CDR2 SVGAGI. This CDR3 is built from 14 residues. Trimming at V came to 9 bases and at J to 4 bases, leaving 10 bases not matched to a gene. This CDR3 is CASTSDREATEAFF. Written as DNA, the CDR3 is TGTGCCAGTACCTCGGACAGGGAAGCCACTGAAGCTTTCTTT.

The V and J genes are TRBV30 and TRBJ2-1, with a weak D call TRBD2 (7 bases). This CDR3 region has 14 residues. The V gene lost 1 base and the J gene lost 5 bases, with 12 bases spanning the gap. From germline, CDR1 is GTSNPN and CDR2 SVGIG (reference sequence). As DNA, the CDR3 is TGTGCCTGGAGTGGGGGGGGCGGGAACAATGAGCAGTTCTTC. Translated: CAWSGGGGNNEQFF.

In this sample, this clone turned up a few times. This chain uses TRBV25-1 with TRBJ1-1, with D possibly being TRBD1 (5 bases). This CDR3 contains 13 residues. Trimming removed 3 bases from V and 1 base from J, with 6 bases in between. Germline lookup yields CDR1 MGHDK and CDR2 SYGVNS. The CDR3 sequence: CASSDRENTEAFF. DNA of the CDR3: TGTGCCAGCAGTGACAGGGAGAACACTGAAGCTTTCTTT.

This CDR3 is CASSLLLGSSGNTIYF. The CDR3 DNA is TGTGCCAGCAGTTTACTACTGGGGAGCTCTGGAAACACCATATATTTT. The chain is built from TRBV28 and TRBJ1-3; no definite D call. The V gene lost 2 bases and the J gene lost 0 bases, with 11 bases spanning the gap. The CDR3 runs 16 residues. The germline gives CDR1 MDHEN, CDR2 SYDVKM.

This clone was recorded only once. The V call is TRBV5-1, the J call TRBJ2-7, with 7 positions matching TRBD1. CDR1 and CDR2 (germline): SGHRS, YFSETQ. This CDR3 comprises 15 residues. The junction had 10 bases not matched to a gene; V was cut back by 4 bases and J by 3 bases. CDR3 residues: CASSPGTDSFYEQYF. The CDR3 DNA follows: TGCGCCAGCAGCCCCGGGACAGATAGTTTCTACGAGCAGTACTTC.

V gene TRBV4-1 combines with J gene TRBJ2-5; 7 bases fit TRBD2. This CDR3 is 15 amino acids long. CDR1 and CDR2 from the germline V gene are MGHRA and YSYEKL. V shed 1 base, J shed 5 bases, and the junction held 7 bases outside the gene matches. The CDR3 protein is CASSQASGAGETQYF. The CDR3 DNA reads as TGCGCCAGCAGCCAAGCGAGCGGGGCCGGGGAGACCCAGTACTTC.

The rearrangement links TRBV9 to TRBJ1-2; D remains ambiguous. The CDR3 runs to 15 residues. Deletions cut 0 bases from V and 2 bases from J, with 11 bases between. The V gene's germline CDR1 is SGDLS and CDR2 YYNGEE. Written as DNA, the CDR3 is TGTGCCAGCAGCGTAGGACTTGCGGTGAACTATGGCTACACCTTC. Translating gives CASSVGLAVNYGYTF.

This chain's CDR3 is CASSYSGQGLGTEAFF. DNA of the CDR3: TGTGCCAGCAGTTACTCGGGACAGGGGCTGGGCACTGAAGCTTTCTTT. This chain joins TRBV6-5 and TRBJ1-1, with 10 bases matching TRBD1. The trim removed 0 bases at V and 4 bases at J, leaving 5 bases unmatched. Germline-derived CDR1 and CDR2 are MNHEY and SVGAGI. There are 16 residues in the CDR3.

The chain employs TRBV7-9 and TRBJ1-2, with no clear D. Trimming shortened V by 1 base and J by 0 bases, and 12 bases separated the two germline ends. In germline, CDR1 is SEHNR, CDR2 FQNEAQ (reference sequence). This CDR3 has 16 residues. CDR3 protein: CASSLGGQQANYGYTF. The CDR3 nucleotides read TGTGCCAGCAGCTTAGGCGGGCAGCAAGCTAACTATGGCTACACCTTC. The variable domain in full, with the rest retrieved from reference TRBV7-9 and TRBJ1-2, is DTGVSQNPRHKITKRGQNVTFRCDPISEHNRLYWYRQTLGQGPEFLTYFQNEAQLEKSRLLSDRFSAERPKGSFSTLEIQRTEQGDSAMYLCASSLGGQQANYGYTFGSGTRLTVV.

The chain recombines TRBV5-1 with TRBJ2-2, with a possible D match to TRBD1 (5 bases). This CDR3 is 18 amino acids long. Germline CDR1 reads SGHRS; CDR2 reads YFSETQ. Trimming removed 1 base at V and 0 bases at J, with 16 bases between. For the CDR3, the DNA is TGCGCCAGCAGCTTGCGGTTATTTGGGGCTTCGAACACCGGGGAGCTGTTTTTT. This gives the protein CASSLRLFGASNTGELFF.

With respect to this clone: Other DNA sequences in this sample translate to the same CDR3. J is TRBJ1-1 and V is TRBV13, with D tentatively TRBD1 (6 bases). Germline CDR1 is PRHDT and CDR2 is FYEKMQ (reference sequence). V was trimmed by 6 bases and J by 5 bases, leaving 13 bases between them. The CDR3 loop spans 13 amino acids. This CDR3 is CASRSGGPTEAFF. The CDR3 DNA follows: TGTGCCAGCAGGTCCGGGGGGCCTACTGAAGCTTTCTTT.